A selection of T cell receptor beta chains follows, all from one sample in a study of vaccination and CD4 T cells after COVID-19. TCRdb analysed the PCR reads with MiXCR anew, one entry per CDR3 protein. The sample includes roughly 15,000 distinct CDR3 sequences, around three fifths of them seen just once. Their recognized antigens are unknown. The sample comprised CD4+ T cells from blood, cultured in vitro. The receptors here all came from a human donor who had recovered from COVID-19. The CDR3 runs from the conserved cysteine through the conserved F or W. D genes are given only for firm matches. Clone size is not always given. Where it is, it says once, few, many or a class for expanded clones.

v_gene,abundance,j_gene,d_gene,CDR3nt,CDR3aa
TRBV7-3,few,TRBJ2-1,TRBD2,TGTGCCAGCAGCCCGACTAGCGGCGAGCAGTTCTTC,CASSPTSGEQFF
TRBV30,-,TRBJ1-1,TRBD1,TGTGCCTGGAGTGTTGGACAGGGCAGGACTGAAGCTTTCTTT,CAWSVGQGRTEAFF
TRBV28,-,TRBJ2-7,-,TGTGCCAGCAGTTCCCGGGCAGGCACCTACGAGCAGTACTTC,CASSSRAGTYEQYF
TRBV30,-,TRBJ2-6,-,TGTGCCTGGAGTGTAGGAGGGGCCAACGTCCTGACTTTC,CAWSVGGANVLTF
TRBV7-8,once,TRBJ2-1,TRBD2,TGTGCCAGCAGCTCTTTAAGGTGGCTAGCGGGAGGATATGAGCAGTTCTTC,CASSSLRWLAGGYEQFF
TRBV27,-,TRBJ2-7,-,TGTGCCAGCAGTATCCGGGCCCTCACCTACGAGCAGTACTTC,CASSIRALTYEQYF
TRBV30,-,TRBJ2-7,TRBD2,TGTGCCTGTGAAGGACTAGCGGGTTCCGCCGAGCAGTACTTC,CACEGLAGSAEQYF
TRBV5-5,-,TRBJ2-5,-,TGTGCCAGCAGCTTTGCGGGAGAGACCCAGTACTTC,CASSFAGETQYF
TRBV10-3,-,TRBJ2-5,TRBD2,TGTGCCACCGCGGGGGACCAAGAGACCCAGTACTTC,CATAGDQETQYF
TRBV7-7,-,TRBJ2-1,-,TGTGCCAGCAGCCTAGGGGGGGTAGCGGACAATGAGCAGTTCTTC,CASSLGGVADNEQFF
TRBV27,-,TRBJ1-1,-,TGTGCCAGCAGTTTACGGTTGGGGAACACTGAAGCTTTCTTT,CASSLRLGNTEAFF
TRBV6-5,few,TRBJ1-2,-,TGTGCCAGCAGTTATGACTGGAACTATGGCTACACCTTC,CASSYDWNYGYTF
TRBV6-5,-,TRBJ1-6,-,TGTGCCAGCAGATACTCGGTAGGACGGCAAAGTAATTCACCCCTCCACTTT,CASRYSVGRQSNSPLHF
TRBV11-3,few,TRBJ1-1,-,TGTGCCAGCAGCCCCTCCGCGGGGAACACTGAAGCTTTCTTT,CASSPSAGNTEAFF
TRBV6-2/TRBV6-3,few,TRBJ1-5,-,TGTGCCAGCAGTTACTCGAACAGCAATCAGCCCCAGCATTTT,CASSYSNSNQPQHF
TRBV19,-,TRBJ2-7,-,TGTGCCAGTAGCCGGCAGGGCTACGAGCAGTACTTC,CASSRQGYEQYF
TRBV24-1,-,TRBJ2-5,-,TGTGCCACCAGTGATCGTGGGGAGACCCAGTACTTC,CATSDRGETQYF
TRBV7-8,-,TRBJ2-1,TRBD1,TGTGCCAGCAGTTTAGACAGGGGGCCTTACAATGAGCAGTTCTTC,CASSLDRGPYNEQFF
TRBV4-1,-,TRBJ1-3,TRBD1,TGCGCCAGCAGCCCCCTATATCGAGGACAGGGAAGAAACACCATATATTTT,CASSPLYRGQGRNTIYF
TRBV2,-,TRBJ2-2,TRBD2,TGTGCCAGCAGTTATCCTCCCGGGACTAGCGGGCCCGGGGAGCTGTTTTTT,CASSYPPGTSGPGELFF
TRBV27,-,TRBJ1-4,-,TGTGCCAGCAGTTACAGAAGAAATGAAAAACTGTTTTTT,CASSYRRNEKLFF
TRBV6-1,-,TRBJ1-2,-,TGTGCCAGCAGTGAAGAAGGGGTCTCTAACTATGGCTACACCTTC,CASSEEGVSNYGYTF
TRBV29-1,-,TRBJ2-7,TRBD1,TGCAGCGTCCTTGACAGGGAGTACGAGCAGTACTTC,CSVLDREYEQYF
TRBV7-9,-,TRBJ2-1,-,TGTGCCAGCAGCTACCCCGGGTACAATGAGCAGTTCTTC,CASSYPGYNEQFF